Below, one TCR beta chain is given with its context. Its antigen is unidentified. Caucasian, healthy and from Russia, the donors were aged between about 6 and 90. Peripheral blood from each donor was collected in a volume of roughly 9.2 milliliters. The V gene's germline CDR1 is SGHRS and CDR2 YFSETQ. The V segment lost 3 bases and the J segment 1 base; nucleotides outside the gene matches: 10. The CDR3 is 17 amino acids. With a J-beta primer mix and a sample-barcoded 5' primer, a second PCR ran about 6 to 11 cycles. In TCRdb, the 5' RACE reads were re-called with MiXCR into one record per CDR3 protein. The sample holds hundreds of thousands of distinct CDR3 sequences, about half seen once. This record belongs to a study of blood T cells in healthy people across ages. Regarding the study as a whole: One million T cells yielded diversity estimates that were considered underestimates. A greater number of naive CD4+ cells and higher diversity distinguished long-lived donors from aged donors.

This TCR came from an older woman in good health. The chain links TRBV5-1 to TRBJ1-3; TRBD1 aligns across 7 bases. Sequencing used blood. As DNA, the CDR3 is TGCGCCAGCAGCTCAGGGACAGTGGGGCAATCTGGAAACACCATATATTTT. Translating gives CASSSGTVGQSGNTIYF.